Listed below are T cell receptor beta chains from one sample, sequenced in a study of CD8 T cells in ankylosing spondylitis. MiXCR, run by TCRdb on the 5' RACE reads, gives a single entry per CDR3 protein. The data show 200,000 to 250,000 distinct CDR3 sequences, with 8% to 11% seen just once and 21% held by the top ten. The sequenced material came from blood, either unsorted or a sorted T cell fraction (not recorded which). These receptors were taken from a male donor with ankylosing spondylitis or in good health (not recorded which). The CDR3 runs from the conserved cysteine through the conserved F or W. D genes are given only for firm matches. Clone size, where shown, is once, few, many, or a class for clones that have expanded.

clone_size: many
v_call: TRBV7-2
j_call: TRBJ2-4
d_call: TRBD1
cdr3_nt: TGTGCCAGCAGCTTAAATCTCAGGGGGAACATTCAGTACTTC
cdr3_aa: CASSLNLRGNIQYF

clone_size: .
v_call: TRBV5-1
j_call: TRBJ1-5
d_call: TRBD1
cdr3_nt: TGCGCCAGCAGTCGGGACAGTAATAGCAATCAGCCCCAGCATTTT
cdr3_aa: CASSRDSNSNQPQHF

clone_size: many
v_call: TRBV20-1
j_call: TRBJ2-7
d_call: .
cdr3_nt: TGCAGTGCTAGAAATTCGCAGGGAGTATTGGGCGAGCAGTACTTC
cdr3_aa: CSARNSQGVLGEQYF

clone_size: many
v_call: TRBV5-1
j_call: TRBJ2-1
d_call: TRBD2
cdr3_nt: TGCGCCAGCAGCTTGGATAATAGCGGGGGTTACAATGAGCAGTTCTTC
cdr3_aa: CASSLDNSGGYNEQFF

clone_size: many
v_call: TRBV7-9
j_call: TRBJ2-1
d_call: TRBD2
cdr3_nt: TGTGCCAGCAGCCCACGGGGGGGCCTATACAATGAGCAGTTCTTC
cdr3_aa: CASSPRGGLYNEQFF

clone_size: many
v_call: TRBV5-1
j_call: TRBJ2-3
d_call: .
cdr3_nt: TGCGCCAGCAGCCGCTCCGAACAGGGGGGGACAGATACGCAGTATTTT
cdr3_aa: CASSRSEQGGTDTQYF

clone_size: .
v_call: TRBV12-3/TRBV12-4
j_call: TRBJ1-4
d_call: .
cdr3_nt: TGTGCCAGCAGTTCGGACCGGGGACCACAGAACAAGGTGGAACTGTTTTTT
cdr3_aa: CASSSDRGPQNKVELFF

clone_size: few
v_call: TRBV7-2
j_call: TRBJ2-7
d_call: TRBD2
cdr3_nt: TGTGCCAGCAGCTTATTGGCGGGGGGGCCAGAGCAGTACTTC
cdr3_aa: CASSLLAGGPEQYF

clone_size: many
v_call: TRBV3-1
j_call: TRBJ2-7
d_call: .
cdr3_nt: TGTGCCAGCAGCCATGGGGGGATCGAGCAGTACTTC
cdr3_aa: CASSHGGIEQYF

clone_size: many
v_call: TRBV5-1
j_call: TRBJ1-4
d_call: .
cdr3_nt: TGCGCCAGCAGCACCATTGACGGACATAATGAAAAACTGTTTTTT
cdr3_aa: CASSTIDGHNEKLFF

clone_size: many
v_call: TRBV24-1
j_call: TRBJ2-1
d_call: TRBD2
cdr3_nt: TGTGCCACCAGTGACTGGACTAGCGGGGGGGCAAACTACAATGAGCAGTTCTTC
cdr3_aa: CATSDWTSGGANYNEQFF

clone_size: many
v_call: TRBV20-1
j_call: TRBJ2-5
d_call: .
cdr3_nt: TGCAGTGCTAGAGGTCCACGCCGCGATCTTGAGACCCAGTACTTC
cdr3_aa: CSARGPRRDLETQYF

clone_size: few
v_call: TRBV5-1
j_call: TRBJ1-6
d_call: .
cdr3_nt: TGCGCCAGCACCCTGGGGGGGGAGAAATATAATTCACCCCTCCACTTT
cdr3_aa: CASTLGGEKYNSPLHF

clone_size: many
v_call: TRBV29-1
j_call: TRBJ2-7
d_call: TRBD1
cdr3_nt: TGCAGCGTTTCGGGACAGGGCTACGAGCAGTACTTC
cdr3_aa: CSVSGQGYEQYF

clone_size: many
v_call: TRBV7-3
j_call: TRBJ2-3
d_call: .
cdr3_nt: TGTGCCAGTCAGCTAAGCCCCACAGATACGCAGTATTTT
cdr3_aa: CASQLSPTDTQYF

clone_size: .
v_call: TRBV30
j_call: TRBJ1-5
d_call: .
cdr3_nt: TGTGCCTGGAGTGTAGGGGACGATCAGCCCCAGCATTTT
cdr3_aa: CAWSVGDDQPQHF

clone_size: many
v_call: TRBV20-1
j_call: TRBJ2-3
d_call: TRBD2
cdr3_nt: TGCAGTGCTAGCACTAGCGGGGGGGCCGGGGTGACAGATACGCAGTATTTT
cdr3_aa: CSASTSGGAGVTDTQYF

clone_size: few
v_call: TRBV5-1
j_call: TRBJ2-1
d_call: TRBD2
cdr3_nt: TGCGCCAGCAGCTTGGCCCTAGCGGGGCCTAATGAGCAGTTCTTC
cdr3_aa: CASSLALAGPNEQFF

clone_size: few
v_call: TRBV20-1
j_call: TRBJ2-3
d_call: .
cdr3_nt: TGCAGTGCTAGAGATAGCGGTTACACAGATACGCAGTATTTT
cdr3_aa: CSARDSGYTDTQYF

clone_size: many
v_call: TRBV7-3
j_call: TRBJ2-2
d_call: .
cdr3_nt: TGTGCCAGCAGCTTAGGCCTGGACACCGGGGAGCTGTTTTTT
cdr3_aa: CASSLGLDTGELFF

clone_size: .
v_call: TRBV3-1
j_call: TRBJ2-1
d_call: TRBD2
cdr3_nt: TGTGCCAGCAGCCAAGCCCTAGCGGGGGGGAGCAATGAGCAGTTCTTC
cdr3_aa: CASSQALAGGSNEQFF

clone_size: few
v_call: TRBV12-3/TRBV12-4
j_call: TRBJ2-2
d_call: .
cdr3_nt: TGTGCCAGCAGTTTTGTGGGGGCTCACGCGAACACCGGGGAGCTGTTTTTT
cdr3_aa: CASSFVGAHANTGELFF

clone_size: few
v_call: TRBV5-1
j_call: TRBJ2-1
d_call: TRBD2
cdr3_nt: TGCGCCAGCAGCAAAAGCGGGGGGGCCTACAATGAGCAGTTCTTC
cdr3_aa: CASSKSGGAYNEQFF

clone_size: many
v_call: TRBV20-1
j_call: TRBJ2-1
d_call: TRBD1
cdr3_nt: TGCAGTGCTAATCCGGGACAGGGAGGGAATGAGCAGTTCTTC
cdr3_aa: CSANPGQGGNEQFF

clone_size: few
v_call: TRBV2
j_call: TRBJ2-2
d_call: .
cdr3_nt: TGTGCCAGCAAGGTCAGCACCGGGGAGCTGTTTTTT
cdr3_aa: CASKVSTGELFF

clone_size: .
v_call: TRBV2
j_call: TRBJ2-7
d_call: TRBD1
cdr3_nt: TGTGCCAGCAGTCAGAACAGGGGAGCCCCCTACGAGCAGTACTTC
cdr3_aa: CASSQNRGAPYEQYF

clone_size: .
v_call: TRBV12-3/TRBV12-4
j_call: TRBJ2-7
d_call: .
cdr3_nt: TGTGCCAGCAGTCATACAGGGAGCCCCTACGAGCAGTACTTC
cdr3_aa: CASSHTGSPYEQYF

clone_size: few
v_call: TRBV20-1
j_call: TRBJ2-4
d_call: TRBD2
cdr3_nt: TGCAGTGCCCATAGCGGGGGGGTTCCCACGGTCATTCAGTACTTC
cdr3_aa: CSAHSGGVPTVIQYF

clone_size: .
v_call: TRBV7-3
j_call: TRBJ2-3
d_call: .
cdr3_nt: TGTGCCAGCAGCGCACTAGGTGCTAGCACAGATACGCAGTATTTT
cdr3_aa: CASSALGASTDTQYF

clone_size: few
v_call: TRBV7-2
j_call: TRBJ2-2
d_call: .
cdr3_nt: TGTGCCAGCAGCTTAGCGGCGGGGGCCGGAAACACCGGGGAGCTGTTTTTT
cdr3_aa: CASSLAAGAGNTGELFF

clone_size: many
v_call: TRBV5-1
j_call: TRBJ2-1
d_call: TRBD1
cdr3_nt: TGCGCCAGCAGCTTCTCCGGGACAGGGGGCTCGGATGAGCAGTTCTTC
cdr3_aa: CASSFSGTGGSDEQFF

clone_size: .
v_call: TRBV6-5
j_call: TRBJ2-5
d_call: .
cdr3_nt: TGTGCCAGCAGTTATCAGGACGGCCAAGAGACCCAGTACTTC
cdr3_aa: CASSYQDGQETQYF

clone_size: few
v_call: TRBV12-3/TRBV12-4
j_call: TRBJ2-6
d_call: TRBD1
cdr3_nt: TGTGCCAGCAGTTTGTCAGGGGGTGGTGCTGGGGCCAACGTCCTGACTTTC
cdr3_aa: CASSLSGGGAGANVLTF